This TCR beta chain was sequenced during a study of T-cell reconstitution after alpha-beta-depleted transplantation in children. A few counts support this clonotype. Its antigen is unidentified. Unique molecular identifiers featured in how the TCRbeta library was prepared. One entry per CDR3 protein, called by TCRdb with MiXCR from the PCR reads. The data show about 580,000 distinct CDR3 sequences, under 25% seen once. Study-level findings and limits: Several hundred expanded graft clones reportedly supplied alpha-beta T cells about two months after transplant. From newly produced T cells came most of the T-cell counts and diversity one year after transplant. Diversity of TCRbeta at day 60 was high in some patients, arising from surviving recipient T cells and thymic progenitors.

The TCR sequence derives from a boy under three years old who had a stem cell transplant for acute myeloid leukemia, so the T cells may come from the graft donor. The sequenced sample was PBMCs, mostly from graft donor cells, obtained 360 days after TCRalphabeta/CD19-depleted stem cell transplant.

The CDR3 here is CASRRGPSTDTQYF. In DNA form, the CDR3 reads TGTGCCAGCAGGCGGGGACCGAGCACAGATACGCAGTATTTT. V and J are TRBV6-1 and TRBJ2-3; tentatively, D is TRBD2 (6 bases). V lost 6 bases and J lost 0, with 10 bases in between. Germline V lookup: CDR1 MNHNS, CDR2 SASEGT. This CDR3 region has 14 residues.